Here is one T cell receptor (beta chain) with its context. Its recognized antigen is unknown. No base qualities exist here, and no much larger clone lies one base off it. These data come from a study of chemoradiotherapy in HPV16-positive cancers (dated by TCRdb to 2022 to 2024). For the wider study: Using functional T-cell assays on cells from two HPV16-positive patients, the researchers defined candidate HPV-specific T-cell clones and common TCR motifs. The study asked whether T-cell immunity against the HPV oncoproteins E6 and E7 changes during chemoradiotherapy and whether it affects survival. TCR repertoires from under 90 patients with HPV-related cancers were then used to track the candidate HPV-specific TCRs and motifs. What the authors observed across the whole study: Expansion of candidate HPV-specific clones and E7-related TCR motifs was observed in the tumor microenvironment during treatment, whereas no such expansion was observed for non-HPV-specific T cells. Among HPV16-positive patients, expansion of HPV-responsive T cells during chemoradiotherapy was associated with better recurrence-free survival. The functional definition of HPV-specific T cells was derived from only a couple of HPV16-positive patients, and the survival association was reported for HPV16-positive patients.

Library preparation used the immunoSEQ multiplex PCR assay. TCRdb stores this immuneACCESS table with in-frame sequences only. Part of the clones is absent; in the studies checked, under half of the shortfall reflects unresolved V genes, and no reason is known for the rest. In all, the sample holds about 67,000 clones, and 88% of those were seen once. Around 3.8% of the sample is taken by the ten largest. From the cysteine through the phenylalanine, the CDR3 covers 13 amino acids. CDR3 DNA only is kept here, 39 bases in frame from base 1. Trimming removed 2 bases from V and 4 bases from J, leaving 6 bases between the germline ends. Via the germline V gene, CDR1 is MDHEN and CDR2 SYDVKM. Because repertoires were sampled repeatedly during chemoradiotherapy, clonal expansion in the tumor microenvironment could be followed.

This TCR derives from a human donor with HPV-associated anogenital cancer. Recombination connected TRBV28 to TRBJ2-1; tentative D gene TRBD2, with 5 bases matching. This specimen was blood, taken from a patient who underwent chemoradiotherapy. The nucleotides read TGTGCCAGCAGTTTACGGAGGTACAATGAGCAGTTCTTC. Its protein reads: CASSLRRYNEQFF. The reference TRBV28 and TRBJ2-1 proteins fill in what lies around the CDR3, so the full variable domain reads DVKVTQSSRYLVKRTGEKVFLECVQDMDHENMFWYRQDPGLGLRLIYFSYDVKMKEKGDIPEGYSVSREKKERFSLILESASTNQTSMYLCASSLRRYNEQFFGPGTRLTVL.